This paragraph covers one T cell receptor beta chain sequence. No antigen is known for it. TCRdb used MiXCR to call clones anew from the PCR reads. There are 10,000 to 15,000 clones in the sample; approximately 35% occur only once, and around 10% lies in the top ten. The CDR3 loop spans 15 amino acids. Germline V gene sequence: CDR1 DFQATT, CDR2 SNEGSKA (reference sequence). V lost 0 bases to trimming and J lost 2 bases, with 11 bases between them. The source of the sample is a study of metastatic and nonmetastatic thyroid tumors. Patients had received no treatment of any kind before thyroid surgery. Study conclusions and caveats: Versus benign nodules, malignant thyroid tumors reportedly had significantly higher TCR beta diversity, in blood and tumor.

The receptor was derived from a female donor with papillary thyroid cancer or a benign thyroid nodule (not recorded which). Some clones in this sample may be carry-over from other donors' samples. The chain is built from TRBV20-1 and TRBJ1-5; perhaps TRBD1 as D (6 bases). Sequenced: tumor tissue. CDR3 coding DNA: TGCAGTGCTAGAGACGGGACATTAGGCAATCAGCCCCAGCATTTT. It codes for CSARDGTLGNQPQHF.